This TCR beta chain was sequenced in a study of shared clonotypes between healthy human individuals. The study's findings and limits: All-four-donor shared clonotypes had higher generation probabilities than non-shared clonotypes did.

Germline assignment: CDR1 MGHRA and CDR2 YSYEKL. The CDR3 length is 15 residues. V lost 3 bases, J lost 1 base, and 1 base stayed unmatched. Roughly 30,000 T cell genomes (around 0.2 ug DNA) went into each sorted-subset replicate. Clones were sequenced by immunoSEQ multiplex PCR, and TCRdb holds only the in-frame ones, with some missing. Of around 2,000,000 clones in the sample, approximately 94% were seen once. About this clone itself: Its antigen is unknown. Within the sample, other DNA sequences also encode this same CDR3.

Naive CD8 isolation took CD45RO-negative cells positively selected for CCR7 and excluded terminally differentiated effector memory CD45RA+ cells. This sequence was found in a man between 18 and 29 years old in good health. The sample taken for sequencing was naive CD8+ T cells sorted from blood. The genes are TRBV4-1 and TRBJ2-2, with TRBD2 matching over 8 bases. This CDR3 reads CASSQLAGNTGELFF. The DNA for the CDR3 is TGCGCCAGCAGCCAGCTAGCGGGGAACACCGGGGAGCTGTTTTTT.